What follows are 28 T cell receptor beta chains derived from one specimen sequenced in a study of T cell responses to AZD1222 COVID-19 vaccine (dated by TCRdb to 2020 to 2022). Receptor libraries were prepared by the immunoSEQ multiplex PCR assay. TCRdb's version of the immuneACCESS table is confined to in-frame rearrangements and falls short of the full clone set. An unresolved V gene accounts for under half of the shortfall where checked; the remainder is of unknown origin. This sample holds about 140,000 clones; roughly 90% were observed only once. The top ten constitute around 2.7% of the sample. Explained via the paper, the time point label denotes: baseline before first vaccination. Sequencing was performed on peripheral blood, taken on day 0 of AZD1222 vaccination. The source is an adult in good health.

This chain uses TRBV5-1 with TRBJ1-1, with 9 bases fitting TRBD1. After removal of 0 bases from V and 1 base from J, the junction contained 4 bases not matched to a gene. The CDR3 is made up of 16 amino acids. Germline CDR1 and CDR2: SGHRS and YFSETQ. This chain's CDR3 is CASSLAPGQGNTEAFF. The CDR3 DNA is TGCGCCAGCAGCTTGGCCCCGGGACAGGGGAACACTGAAGCTTTCTTT.

This chain links TRBV4-1 with TRBJ2-2; TRBD2 might be the D (5 bases). The CDR3 runs to 14 residues. Trimming pared 5 bases from V and 7 bases from J, leaving 14 bases between. Germline-derived CDR1 and CDR2 are MGHRA and YSYEKL. CDR3 sequence (DNA): TGCGCCAGCAGCTACCGAGGACTGGGCGGGGAGCTGTTTTTT. Protein: CASSYRGLGGELFF.

The chain carries TRBV11-3 and TRBJ2-7; the D gene is possibly TRBD1 (6 bases). V was clipped by 6 bases and J by 2 bases, with 17 bases between them. Germline CDR1 and CDR2: SGHNT and YENEEA. The CDR3 extends over 15 amino acids. For the CDR3, the DNA is TGTGCCAGCAGTAATACCGACAGGCCACCCTACGAGCAGTACTTC. Translated: CASSNTDRPPYEQYF. Full variable domain (remainder filled in from reference TRBV11-3 and TRBJ2-7): EAGVVQSPRYKIIEKKQPVAFWCNPISGHNTLYWYLQNLGQGPELLIRYENEEAVDDSQLPKDRFSAERLKGVDSTLKIQPAELGDSAVYLCASSNTDRPPYEQYFGPGTRLTVT.

The gene calls are TRBV4-1 and TRBJ2-7; D not resolved. V was pared by 0 bases and J by 4 bases, with 13 bases between. Germline CDR1 is MGHRA and CDR2 is YSYEKL. This CDR3 has 15 amino acids. CDR3 protein: CASSQDRDETYEQYF. CDR3 in DNA: TGCGCCAGCAGCCAAGATAGAGACGAGACTTACGAGCAGTACTTC.

This chain links TRBV2 with TRBJ1-2; unclear D gene. In germline, CDR1 is SNHLY, CDR2 FYNNEI. The germline V and J ends were trimmed by 5 bases and 9 bases, with 13 bases remaining between them. The CDR3 length is 12 residues. The CDR3 DNA follows: TGTGCCAGCAGTTTCGGGAGTCAACGCTACACCTTC. This sequence encodes CASSFGSQRYTF.

This clone was seen ten or more times. The chain carries TRBV3-1 (or the pseudogene TRBV3-2) and TRBJ1-6; 9 bases agree with TRBD1. CDR1 is LGHDT and CDR2 is YNNKEL in the germline V gene (reference sequence). Losses at the gene ends were 1 base for V and 7 bases for J; bases not matched to a gene: 2. The CDR3 has 15 amino acids. CDR3 region: CASSQGGTGNSPLHF. CDR3 coding DNA: TGTGCCAGCAGCCAAGGAGGGACAGGGAATTCACCCCTCCACTTT.

The rearrangement links TRBV15 to TRBJ1-1, with 7 bases matching TRBD1. The V gene end was trimmed by 3 bases and the J gene end by 11 bases; junction bases not matched to a gene: 15. The CDR3 is made up of 15 amino acids. In germline, CDR1 is LNHNV, CDR2 YYDKDF (reference sequence). CDR3 amino acids: CATSRPGTAIDRAFF. Written as DNA, the CDR3 is TGTGCCACCAGCAGGCCCGGGACAGCAATTGACAGGGCTTTCTTT.

This sequence joins TRBV4-3 and TRBJ2-1, with D uncertain. CDR1 and CDR2 from the germline V gene are LGHNA and YSLEER. V dropped 2 bases and J dropped 8 bases, with 13 bases sitting between them. The CDR3 length is 14 residues. The CDR3, as DNA: TGCGCCAGCAGCCAATCGTCCCACGGTGATGAGCAGTTCTTC. It yields the protein CASSQSSHGDEQFF.

This chain uses TRBV7-3 with TRBJ1-6; D possibly corresponds to TRBD1 (5 bases). Trimming pared 8 bases from V and 1 base from J, leaving 9 bases between. CDR1 is SGHTA and CDR2 is FQGTGA in the germline V gene. This CDR3 has 14 amino acids. DNA of the CDR3: TGTGCCAGCGGCCAGGGATCCTATAATTCACCCCTCCACTTT. Its translation is CASGQGSYNSPLHF.

The chain combines TRBV14 with TRBJ1-1, with D perhaps TRBD1 (6 bases). The CDR3 has 15 amino acids. Germline V gene lookup returns CDR1 SGHDN and CDR2 FVKESK. The V and J ends lost 3 bases and 0 bases respectively, with 11 bases between them. The CDR3 protein is CASSQVDRMNTEAFF. The CDR3 DNA is TGTGCCAGCAGCCAGGTTGACAGGATGAACACTGAAGCTTTCTTT.

This chain uses TRBV7-9 with TRBJ1-5, with 7 bases that match TRBD1. Per the germline V gene, CDR1 is SEHNR and CDR2 is FQNEAQ (reference sequence). Unmatched junction bases numbered 10, after V lost 5 bases and J lost 6 bases. The CDR3 has 15 residues. CDR3 nucleotides: TGTGCCAGCAGCCAAACAGGGGAGAGCGGTCAGCCCCAGCATTTT. Translation: CASSQTGESGQPQHF.

A few counts support this clone. The J gene is TRBJ2-2, the V gene TRBV7-9; D gene uncertain. Germline V gene sequence: CDR1 SEHNR, CDR2 FQNEAQ (reference sequence). CDR3 length: 12 residues. Trimming left V 5 bases short and J 3 bases short, with 4 bases between. The CDR3 reads CASSRYTGELFF. CDR3 DNA: TGTGCCAGCAGCCGATACACCGGGGAGCTGTTTTTT.

In regard to this clone: This same CDR3 is encoded by further DNA sequences in the sample. The chain is built from TRBV28 and TRBJ1-2, with unresolved D. Trimming left V 1 base short and J 4 bases short, with 4 bases between. There are 12 residues in the CDR3. Germline V gene sequence: CDR1 MDHEN, CDR2 SYDVKM. The CDR3 DNA reads TGTGCCAGCAGTTTATCGGTCTATGGCTACACCTTC. Translated: CASSLSVYGYTF.

The genes are TRBV11-2 and TRBJ1-1; D is undetermined. This CDR3 spans 13 amino acids. Trimming removed 2 bases at V and 5 bases at J, with 9 bases between. From germline, CDR1 is SGHAT and CDR2 FQNNGV. The CDR3 region is CASSLSTGTEAFF. CDR3 nucleotide sequence: TGTGCCAGCAGCTTAAGTACCGGAACTGAAGCTTTCTTT.

This sequence joins TRBV7-6 and TRBJ2-3; a possible D gene is TRBD2 (6 bases). The CDR3 extends over 14 amino acids. Germline assignment: CDR1 SGHVS and CDR2 FNYEAQ. Trimming took off 1 base at V and 6 bases at J, with 11 bases between the two ends. The CDR3 coding sequence is TGTGCCAGCAGCTTAGGTGGGAGGACGGATACGCAGTATTTT. Translated, it gives CASSLGGRTDTQYF.

The gene calls are TRBV5-1 and TRBJ2-7, with unresolved D. The germline CDR1 and CDR2 sequences are SGHRS and YFSETQ. The length of the CDR3 is 14 residues. The V and J ends lost 4 bases and 5 bases respectively, with 16 bases between them. The CDR3 DNA follows: TGCGCCAGCAGCCTCCGGCCACCTGCGCACGAGCAGTACTTC. Encoded protein: CASSLRPPAHEQYF.

The V call is TRBV9, the J call TRBJ2-3; unclear D gene. The CDR3 runs 14 residues. Trimming shortened V by 4 bases and J by 6 bases, and 15 bases separated the two germline ends. Per the germline V gene, CDR1 is SGDLS and CDR2 is YYNGEE. The DNA of the CDR3 is TGTGCCAGCAGCCCTTGGACCCCCTCGGATACGCAGTATTTT. It specifies CASSPWTPSDTQYF.

The chain couples TRBV11-3 to TRBJ2-2; the D gene is possibly TRBD2 (6 bases). In germline, CDR1 is SGHNT, CDR2 YENEEA. The CDR3 spans 14 residues. The V gene lost 4 bases and the J gene lost 2 bases, with 8 bases spanning the gap. For the CDR3, the DNA is TGTGCCAGCAGCTCCGGGACTAACACCGGGGAGCTGTTTTTT. Amino acid sequence: CASSSGTNTGELFF.

The J gene is TRBJ1-2, the V gene TRBV9; the D is unclear. The germline V gene encodes CDR1 SGDLS and CDR2 YYNGEE. The CDR3 contains 15 residues. Trimming pared 4 bases from V and 1 base from J, leaving 14 bases between. The CDR3, as DNA: TGTGCCAGCAGCTTATCCAACACGATTAACTATGGCTACACCTTC. Translated, it gives CASSLSNTINYGYTF. Looking up the rest from reference TRBV9 and TRBJ1-2 gives the full variable domain: DSGVTQTPKHLITATGQRVTLRCSPRSGDLSVYWYQQSLDQGLQFLIQYYNGEERAKGNILERFSAQQFPDLHSELNLSSLELGDSALYFCASSLSNTINYGYTFGSGTRLTVV.

The J gene is TRBJ1-5, the V gene TRBV7-8, with TRBD1 as a possible D gene (5 bases). The V gene's germline CDR1 is SGHVS and CDR2 FQNEAQ. With 3 bases removed from V and 4 bases from J, the gap between germline ends came to 13 bases. CDR3 size: 15 residues. CDR3 protein: CASSFFQGVNQPQHF. CDR3 in DNA: TGTGCCAGCAGCTTTTTCCAAGGGGTAAATCAGCCCCAGCATTTT.

The V and J genes are TRBV12-3 or TRBV12-4 and TRBJ2-1, with D hard to call. The CDR3 extends over 13 amino acids. V was shortened by 5 bases and J by 7 bases, with 12 bases between the two germline ends. Written as DNA, the CDR3 is TGTGCCAGCAGTCCGCTCCGGATGAATGAGCAGTTCTTC. Encoded protein: CASSPLRMNEQFF.

The CDR3 spells CASSQGFGTGELFF. In DNA form, the CDR3 reads TGTGCCAGCAGTCAGGGGTTTGGGACCGGGGAGCTGTTTTTT. The rearrangement joins TRBV7-3 to TRBJ2-2, with D possibly being TRBD1 (6 bases). The CDR3 sequence is 14 residues long. Trimming cost V 6 bases and J 5 bases, with 13 bases left between them. CDR1 and CDR2 from the germline V gene are SGHTA and FQGTGA.

The rearrangement joins TRBV2 to TRBJ2-7; 9 bases fit TRBD1. Germline V gene lookup returns CDR1 SNHLY and CDR2 FYNNEI. V was pared by 11 bases and J by 1 base, with 9 bases of the junction left unmatched. CDR3 length equals 14 residues. The CDR3 DNA follows: TGTGCCGGCATCCGGGACAGGGATTCCTACGAGCAGTACTTC. Translated: CAGIRDRDSYEQYF. The variable domain in full, completed from reference TRBV2 and TRBJ2-7, reads EPEVTQTPSHQVTQMGQEVILRCVPISNHLYFYWYRQILGQKVEFLVSFYNNEISEKSEIFDDQFSVERPDGSNFTLKIRSTKLEDSAMYFCAGIRDRDSYEQYFGPGTRLTVT.

The chain couples TRBV6-5 to TRBJ2-5, with D hard to call. In germline, CDR1 is MNHEY, CDR2 SVGAGI. CDR3 size: 15 residues. V was trimmed by 6 bases and J by 4 bases, leaving 18 bases between them. CDR3 sequence: CASRASDLPRETQYF. CDR3 sequence (DNA): TGTGCCAGCAGGGCCTCTGATTTGCCCAGAGAGACCCAGTACTTC.

The chain carries TRBV5-1 and TRBJ2-3; D perhaps matches TRBD2 (6 bases). Trimming pared 4 bases from V and 2 bases from J, leaving 8 bases between. The CDR3 is made up of 13 amino acids. Germline lookup yields CDR1 SGHRS and CDR2 YFSETQ. In DNA, the CDR3 is TGCGCCAGCAGCGGCGGGACCACAGATACGCAGTATTTT. Residues: CASSGGTTDTQYF.

The chain links TRBV5-1 to TRBJ1-1, with 7 bases that match TRBD1. This CDR3 comprises 14 residues. J gave up 1 base and V 3 bases, and 3 bases lay outside the gene matches. Germline lookup yields CDR1 SGHRS and CDR2 YFSETQ. The DNA for the CDR3 is TGCGCCAGCAGCTCCGGGACAGCGAACACTGAAGCTTTCTTT. It encodes CASSSGTANTEAFF.

The gene calls are TRBV5-4 and TRBJ1-3; tentative D call: TRBD1 (5 bases). This CDR3 has 13 residues. Trimming shortened V by 4 bases and J by 4 bases, and 9 bases separated the two germline ends. The germline V gene has CDR1 SGHNT and CDR2 YYREEE (reference sequence). CDR3 loop: CASSPRGGNTIYF. In DNA form, the CDR3 reads TGTGCCAGCAGCCCTAGGGGAGGAAACACCATATATTTT.

This clone was seen only a few times. The V gene is TRBV5-4, the J gene TRBJ2-1; perhaps D is TRBD1 or TRBD2 (5 bases each). The V gene's germline CDR1 is SGHNT and CDR2 YYREEE (reference sequence). The V end was cut by 5 bases, the J end by 0 bases, with 9 bases between. This CDR3 contains 14 residues. The CDR3 protein is CASRGDHSYNEQFF. The DNA for the CDR3 is TGTGCCAGCAGGGGGGACCACTCCTACAATGAGCAGTTCTTC.